Many counts were recorded for the clone carrying this TCR beta chain. The source of the sample is a study of T cells in Graves' hyperthyroidism and ophthalmopathy. Used for diagnoses were clinical symptoms, serum thyroxine and TRAb, thyroid ultrasound and orbital computed tomography. What was amplified from RNA transcripts were TCR beta CDR3 regions. The TCR CDR3 was amplified in a first-round RT-PCR using the HTBI primer set. Each CDR3 protein gets one entry after TCRdb re-called the multiplex PCR reads with MiXCR. The sample carries approximately 220,000 distinct CDR3 sequences, around 18% recorded once. Sequencing input: blood. The sequence derives from a man aged 40-55 years with Graves' hyperthyroidism.

The CDR3 nucleotides read TGCAGTGCTAGAGATCGAAAACAGGGGATCTCGGAGCAGTACTTC. It translates to CSARDRKQGISEQYF. This rearrangement joins TRBV20-1 to TRBJ2-7; 7 nucleotides agree with TRBD1. The J segment lost 7 bases and the V segment lost 0 bases, leaving 12 bases of the junction unmatched. Per the germline V gene, CDR1 is DFQATT and CDR2 is SNEGSKA (reference sequence). This CDR3 has 15 amino acids.